A selection of T cell receptor beta chains follows, all from one sample in a study of shared clonotypes between healthy human individuals. This table comes from immunoSEQ multiplex PCR, and its TCRdb copy is limited to in-frame clones, with some not included. The table lists under 2,500,000 clones, 90% to 96% of them singletons. The sequencing input was naive CD4+ T cells sorted from blood. These receptors came from a man aged 18 to 29 in good health. Each CDR3 is given with its conserved first and last residue. The D gene is left open where the match is weak. Clone size, where shown, is once, few, many, or a class for clones that have expanded.

d_gene	v_gene	j_gene	abundance	CDR3aa	CDR3nt
TRBD2	TRBV5-1	TRBJ2-1	-	CASSISGTYNEQFF	TGCGCCAGCAGCATTAGCGGGACCTACAATGAGCAGTTCTTC
-	TRBV6-5	TRBJ2-7	-	CASIVAGTYEQYF	TGTGCCAGCATCGTAGCTGGAACCTACGAGCAGTACTTC
TRBD1	TRBV7-2	TRBJ1-2	-	CASSPTGGINYGYTF	TGTGCCAGCAGCCCCACAGGGGGTATTAACTATGGCTACACCTTC
TRBD1	TRBV6-5	TRBJ1-1	-	CASSYINRGNTEAFF	TGTGCCAGCAGTTACATCAACAGGGGGAACACTGAAGCTTTCTTT
TRBD1	TRBV2	TRBJ2-3	-	CASRTGTGGTDTQYF	TGTGCCAGCAGGACCGGGACAGGAGGCACAGATACGCAGTATTTT
-	TRBV5-1	TRBJ1-6	-	CASSSRTRNSPLHF	TGCGCCAGCAGCTCAAGGACACGGAATTCACCCCTCCACTTT
-	TRBV6-1	TRBJ1-5	-	CASSWEGLGQPQHF	TGTGCCAGCAGCTGGGAAGGGTTAGGGCAGCCCCAGCATTTT
-	TRBV11-2	TRBJ2-7	-	CASSPSANEQYF	TGTGCCAGCAGCCCCTCGGCGAACGAGCAGTACTTC
TRBD2	TRBV15	TRBJ2-7	once	CATSVTAGGINEQYF	TGTGCCACCAGCGTAACGGCGGGAGGGATCAACGAGCAGTACTTC
TRBD1	TRBV6-5	TRBJ2-2	once	CASNRQGGGELFF	TGTGCCAGCAATAGACAGGGTGGCGGGGAGCTGTTTTTT
-	TRBV6-6	TRBJ1-5	-	CASQRSGAGQPQHF	TGTGCCAGCCAACGGTCGGGGGCTGGGCAGCCCCAGCATTTT
-	TRBV2	TRBJ1-3	-	CASSGDNPGFGNTIYF	TGTGCCAGCAGTGGGGACAACCCGGGTTTTGGAAACACCATATATTTT
-	TRBV6-1	TRBJ1-5	-	CASSEGTGWGQPQHF	TGTGCCAGCAGTGAAGGAACAGGGTGGGGGCAGCCCCAGCATTTT
-	TRBV5-1	TRBJ2-1	-	CASSLTLAHNEQFF	TGCGCCAGCAGCTTGACACTAGCCCATAACGAGCAGTTCTTC
-	TRBV6-5	TRBJ2-3	-	CASRRGPADTQYF	TGTGCCAGCAGGAGGGGACCCGCAGATACGCAGTATTTT
-	TRBV19	TRBJ1-5	-	CASSIGWPQPQHF	TGTGCCAGTAGTATAGGATGGCCTCAGCCCCAGCATTTT
-	TRBV5-1	TRBJ2-3	-	CASSLGDTSTDTQYF	TGCGCCAGCAGCTTGGGGGACACTAGCACAGATACGCAGTATTTT
TRBD1	TRBV7-3	TRBJ1-2	-	CASSPGTGENYGYTF	TGTGCCAGCAGCCCCGGGACAGGGGAAAACTATGGCTACACCTTC
-	TRBV27	TRBJ1-2	-	CASSGGAGGYTF	TGTGCCAGCAGTGGCGGGGCCGGTGGCTACACCTTC
-	TRBV5-8	TRBJ1-5	once	CASSFGRNQPQHF	TGTGCCAGCAGCTTCGGGAGGAATCAGCCCCAGCATTTT
-	TRBV4-3	TRBJ1-4	-	CASSDPGGIILF	TGCGCCAGCAGTGACCCCGGAGGGATTATTCTTTTT